These T cell receptor beta chains were read from a single sample in a study of blood T cell repertoires in COVID-19. Produced via immunoSEQ multiplex PCR; TCRdb's table is partial and in-frame only. Here the sample spans approximately 150,000 clones, 87% being singletons. Source material: peripheral blood. These receptors were taken from a woman between 45 and 60 years old with acute or convalescent COVID-19. Both conserved end residues are part of each CDR3. Fields, in order: clone size, D gene, V gene, J gene, CDR3 DNA, CDR3 protein. The D gene is left open where the match is weak. Where a row states a size, it is once, few, many or the class of an expanded clone; other rows omit it.

-	-	TRBV10-3	TRBJ2-7	TGTGCCATCAGTGTAGGGCGGGACTACGAGCAGTACTTC	CAISVGRDYEQYF
-	-	TRBV4-1	TRBJ1-5	TGCGCCAGCAGCCAACAGGGTCAGGGCAATCAGCCCCAGCATTTT	CASSQQGQGNQPQHF
-	-	TRBV24-1	TRBJ1-5	TGTGCCACCAGTGATTTGGCAGGGGGCAATCAGCCCCAGCATTTT	CATSDLAGGNQPQHF
-	-	TRBV6-1	TRBJ1-6	TGTGCCAGCAGTGAAGGGGGGGACGGGGCACCCCTCCACTTT	CASSEGGDGAPLHF
-	-	TRBV29-1	TRBJ1-1	TGCAGTGGCGGGGGAGGGGCTGGCACTGAAGCTTTCTTT	CSGGGGAGTEAFF
-	TRBD1	TRBV11-2	TRBJ2-7	TGTGCCAGCAGCTTAGTTGTGGGGACAGGTGTGTACGAGCAGTACTTC	CASSLVVGTGVYEQYF
-	-	TRBV7-9	TRBJ1-1	TGTGCCAGCAGCTTAGCGCGACAGGCTGAAGCTTTCTTT	CASSLARQAEAFF
few	-	TRBV11-2	TRBJ1-2	TGTGCCAGCAGCTGGTCGGGGAACTATGGCTACACCTTC	CASSWSGNYGYTF
-	-	TRBV5-6	TRBJ1-2	TGTGCCAGCAGCCGGGCGGGGGGCTCTAATGGCTACACCTTC	CASSRAGGSNGYTF
many	TRBD1	TRBV12-5	TRBJ2-5	TGTGCTAGTGGTTTGGGACAGGGGGAGACCCAGTACTTC	CASGLGQGETQYF
once	-	TRBV30	TRBJ2-5	TGTGCCTGGAGTGAGACTAGTTCCCGATACTTC	CAWSETSSRYF
few	-	TRBV7-9	TRBJ1-5	TGTGCCAGCAGCTTAGAGACAGAGACCCAGCATTTT	CASSLETETQHF
-	-	TRBV19	TRBJ1-2	TGTGCCAGTAACCAGGGCCAATATAGCTACACCTTC	CASNQGQYSYTF
-	-	TRBV25-1	TRBJ2-2	TGTGCCAGCAGTGAGAGCGGAACAGGGCACACCGGGGAGCTGTTTTTT	CASSESGTGHTGELFF
once	TRBD1	TRBV3-1/TRBV3-2	TRBJ2-5	TGTGCCAGCAGCCAACTAAGACAGGGGGCGAGGGAGACCCAGTACTTC	CASSQLRQGARETQYF
-	TRBD2	TRBV6-6	TRBJ2-1	TGTGCCAGCAGCTCTGGGGGGGAGCACAATGAGCAGTTCTTC	CASSSGGEHNEQFF
few	-	TRBV4-1	TRBJ2-7	TGCGCCAGCAGCCCCGGGTTACGCTCCTACGAGCAGTACTTC	CASSPGLRSYEQYF
-	-	TRBV6-4	TRBJ1-2	TGTGCCAGCAGTGACTCGTTTACCCGGGAGGGCCACTATGGCTACACCTTC	CASSDSFTREGHYGYTF
-	-	TRBV7-8	TRBJ2-7	TGTGCCAGCAGCTCGTTCAAGGGGGGGGAATACTACGAGCAGTACTTC	CASSSFKGGEYYEQYF
-	TRBD1	TRBV27	TRBJ2-5	TGTGCCAGCAGTTCAACGGGACAGGGGGCGACCTACCAAGAGACCCAGTACTTC	CASSSTGQGATYQETQYF
once	TRBD2	TRBV7-3	TRBJ2-6	TGTGCCAGCAGCTCCGGACTAGCGGTCTCTGGGGCCAACGTCCTGACTTTC	CASSSGLAVSGANVLTF
-	-	TRBV2	TRBJ1-4	TGTGCCAGCAGGGTGGACAGCAATGAAAAACTGTTTTTT	CASRVDSNEKLFF
-	-	TRBV10-3	TRBJ1-3	TGTGCCATCAGTGAGCAGGGAAACACCATATATTTT	CAISEQGNTIYF
-	-	TRBV7-2	TRBJ1-5	TGTGCCAGCAGCTTAGCTACCCCGGGTAGTGGTCAGCCCCAGCATTTT	CASSLATPGSGQPQHF
-	TRBD1	TRBV3-1/TRBV3-2	TRBJ2-3	TGTGCCAGCAGCCAAGTACCCCCGGGACAGGGTAGAGATACGCAGTATTTT	CASSQVPPGQGRDTQYF
-	-	TRBV9	TRBJ2-3	TGTGCCAGCAGCGTAGGACTAGTTATGGATACGCAGTATTTT	CASSVGLVMDTQYF
-	TRBD2	TRBV10-2	TRBJ2-2	TGCGCCAGCAGCAGCTCGAGCGGGAGGGCCGGGGAGCTGTTTTTT	CASSSSSGRAGELFF
-	-	TRBV6-5	TRBJ1-2	TGTGCCAGCATAGGAGACGGCTATGGCTACACCTTC	CASIGDGYGYTF
-	-	TRBV5-1	TRBJ2-1	TGCGCCAGCAGCTTGGTTAGGGGTAGGTTCGAGCAGTTCTTC	CASSLVRGRFEQFF
-	-	TRBV6-5	TRBJ2-1	TGTGCCAGCATGCCTTCCTCTAGCAATGAGCAGTTCTTC	CASMPSSSNEQFF
-	-	TRBV7-9	TRBJ2-2	TGTGCCAGCAGCTTATTAGGCGGGAACACCGGGGAGCTGTTTTTT	CASSLLGGNTGELFF
-	TRBD1	TRBV12-5	TRBJ1-4	TGTGCTAGTGGTTTGCCGTACCAGGGGGCGCGGGGTGAAAAACTGTTTTTT	CASGLPYQGARGEKLFF
-	TRBD1	TRBV6-5	TRBJ1-2	TGTGCCAGCACCAAACAGGGGCGCTATGGCTACACCTTC	CASTKQGRYGYTF
-	-	TRBV12-5	TRBJ2-2	TGTGCTAGTGGTTCAAGGGGGGGAAACACCGGGGAGCTGTTTTTT	CASGSRGGNTGELFF
-	TRBD1	TRBV5-1	TRBJ1-2	TGCGCCAGCAGCGTGGACAGGGGGGGTTTATATGGCTACACCTTC	CASSVDRGGLYGYTF
-	TRBD1	TRBV25-1	TRBJ2-1	TGTGCCAGCAGTGAATTGGGACAGGTGAACAATGAGCAGTTCTTC	CASSELGQVNNEQFF
-	-	TRBV19	TRBJ2-7	TGTGCCAGTAGTAACCCAGCAGGGCAATCCACCTACGAGCAGTACTTC	CASSNPAGQSTYEQYF
-	-	TRBV27	TRBJ1-4	TGTGCCAGCAGTCCTCAGGATTCCCGAAATGAAAAACTGTTTTTT	CASSPQDSRNEKLFF
-	TRBD1	TRBV24-1	TRBJ2-6	TGTGCCACCAGTGAAGCCGGACAGGGGGCAATTCCCTCTGGGGCCAACGTCCTGACTTTC	CATSEAGQGAIPSGANVLTF
-	-	TRBV5-8	TRBJ1-1	TGTGCCAGCAGCTTATTGCAGGGGAGGAACACTGAAGCTTTCTTT	CASSLLQGRNTEAFF
-	TRBD1	TRBV11-2	TRBJ1-5	TGTGCCAGCAGCCCGGGACAGGGGGCCGGAAGCAATCAGCCCCAGCATTTT	CASSPGQGAGSNQPQHF
-	TRBD1	TRBV7-9	TRBJ1-1	TGTGCCAGCAGCCAACCCGGCCAGGGGGCGACTGAAGCTTTCTTT	CASSQPGQGATEAFF
-	-	TRBV21-1	TRBJ2-3	TGTGCCAGCAGCGACCTTAGCGGGGCCGAGAGAGATACGCAGTATTTT	CASSDLSGAERDTQYF
-	-	TRBV3-1/TRBV3-2	TRBJ1-4	TGTGCCAGCAGCCAATTTGCAGGGACAACTAATGAAAAACTGTTTTTT	CASSQFAGTTNEKLFF
-	TRBD1	TRBV24-1	TRBJ1-5	TGTGCCACCAGTGATAGGGACAGCTATAGCAATCAGCCCCAGCATTTT	CATSDRDSYSNQPQHF
-	-	TRBV6-5	TRBJ2-7	TGTGCCAGCACCCAAGGACCTAGGGGCTACGAGCAGTACTTC	CASTQGPRGYEQYF
few	TRBD1	TRBV7-3	TRBJ1-1	TGTGCCAGCGGAAGGACAGGGGAGTTAGTAGCTTTCTTT	CASGRTGELVAFF
-	TRBD2	TRBV23-1	TRBJ2-7	TGCGCCAGCAGGCCGGGACTAGCGGAACCCAGGAGCTCCTACGAGCAGTACTTC	CASRPGLAEPRSSYEQYF
-	-	TRBV18	TRBJ2-7	TGTGCCAGCTCACCACCTTTGGGCGGGCCGAAGAACGAGCAGTACTTC	CASSPPLGGPKNEQYF
-	TRBD2	TRBV7-2	TRBJ2-3	TGTGCCAGCAGCCCATGGACTAGCGGGGGACTCCTGGGCACAGATACGCAGTATTTT	CASSPWTSGGLLGTDTQYF
-	-	TRBV13	TRBJ1-1	TGTGCCAGCAGCTTAGTTGGCCGGGCTGAAGCTTTCTTT	CASSLVGRAEAFF
-	TRBD1	TRBV6-5	TRBJ2-7	TGTGCCAGCAGTTACACGACAGGGGGCTCCTACGAGCAGTACTTC	CASSYTTGGSYEQYF
once	TRBD2	TRBV6-1	TRBJ2-7	TGTGCCAGCAGTGAAGGTCTAGCGGGTTCGGAGCACTTC	CASSEGLAGSEHF
-	-	TRBV19	TRBJ2-7	TGTGCCAGTAGTATAGGAGGGACACAGTACGAGCAGTACTTC	CASSIGGTQYEQYF
few	-	TRBV4-2	TRBJ2-7	TGTGCCAGCAGCCAAGGAGGGCCCTACGAGCAGTACTTC	CASSQGGPYEQYF